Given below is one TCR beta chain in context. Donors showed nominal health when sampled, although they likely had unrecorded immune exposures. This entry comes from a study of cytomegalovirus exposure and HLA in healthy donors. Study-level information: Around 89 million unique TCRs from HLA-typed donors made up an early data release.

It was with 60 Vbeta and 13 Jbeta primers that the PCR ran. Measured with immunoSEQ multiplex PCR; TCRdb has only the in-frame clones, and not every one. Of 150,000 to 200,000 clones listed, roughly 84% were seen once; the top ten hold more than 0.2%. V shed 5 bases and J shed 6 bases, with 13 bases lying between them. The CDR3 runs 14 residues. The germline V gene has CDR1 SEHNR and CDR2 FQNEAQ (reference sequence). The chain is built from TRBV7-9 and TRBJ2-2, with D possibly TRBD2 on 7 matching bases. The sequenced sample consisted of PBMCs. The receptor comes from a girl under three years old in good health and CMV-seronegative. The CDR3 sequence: CASSPGGASGELFF. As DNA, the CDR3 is TGTGCCAGCAGCCCTGGGGGGGCATCCGGGGAGCTGTTTTTT. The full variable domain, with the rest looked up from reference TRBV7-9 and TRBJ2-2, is DTGVSQNPRHKITKRGQNVTFRCDPISEHNRLYWYRQTLGQGPEFLTYFQNEAQLEKSRLLSDRFSAERPKGSFSTLEIQRTEQGDSAMYLCASSPGGASGELFFGEGSRLTVL.